One sample yielded the 16 T cell receptor beta chains listed below, sequenced in a study of T cell responses to AZD1222 COVID-19 vaccine. TCRdb's copy holds only in-frame clones and misses some; the assay was immunoSEQ multiplex PCR. The table shows about 180,000 clones, with 85% to 90% occurring only once. The sequenced sample was peripheral blood, obtained 28 days after the second AZD1222 dose. Every receptor here comes from an adult who received the AZD1222 COVID-19 vaccine.

The genes are TRBV6-5 and TRBJ1-4; D gene ambiguous. Trimming removed 5 bases at V and 0 bases at J, with 4 bases between. The CDR3 runs to 13 residues. Germline V gene sequence: CDR1 MNHEY, CDR2 SVGAGI. CDR3 bases: TGTGCCAGCAGTCTTGCAACTAATGAAAAACTGTTTTTT. Residues: CASSLATNEKLFF.

There are a few counts of this clone. The chain couples TRBV6-4 to TRBJ1-6; tentatively, D is TRBD1 (5 bases). Germline CDR1 and CDR2: MRHNA and SNTAGT. V was cut by 4 bases and J by 12 bases, with 16 bases left in between. The CDR3 runs to 14 residues. This CDR3 reads CASSAGASFKPLHF. The CDR3 DNA is TGTGCCAGCAGTGCCGGGGCAAGCTTCAAACCCCTCCACTTT.

The rearrangement links TRBV7-2 to TRBJ2-5; D is undetermined. The CDR3 consists of 13 residues. Looked up from germline, CDR1 is SGHTA and CDR2 is FQGNSA. Trimming stripped 3 bases from V and 4 bases from J, with 9 bases between. Here the CDR3 reads CASSFSGLETQYF. The CDR3 DNA reads as TGTGCCAGCAGCTTCTCCGGGTTAGAGACCCAGTACTTC.

This chain joins TRBV18 and TRBJ1-4, with 8 bases that match TRBD1. CDR3 size: 17 residues. CDR1 KGHSH and CDR2 LQKENI come from the germline V gene. The junction had 15 bases not matched to a gene; V was cut back by 1 base and J by 11 bases. The CDR3 loop reads CASSPHHIRTGSYKLFF. In nucleotides, the CDR3 is TGTGCCAGCTCACCACATCATATCCGGACAGGGAGTTACAAACTGTTTTTT.

This CDR3 is CSVQPGGSSGNTIYF. CDR3 sequence (DNA): TGCAGCGTTCAGCCGGGGGGCAGCTCTGGAAACACCATATATTTT. This chain connects TRBV29-1 to TRBJ1-3, with a weak D call TRBD1 (6 bases). The CDR3 covers 15 residues. With 5 bases removed from V and 0 bases from J, the gap between germline ends came to 14 bases. Germline loops: CDR1 SQVTM, CDR2 ANQGSEA.

In nucleotides, the CDR3 is TGTGCCAGTAGTACGCAGGGTGGGTTGAGCACCGGGGAGCTGTTTTTT. Amino acids: CASSTQGGLSTGELFF. The V call is TRBV19, the J call TRBJ2-2; D may be TRBD1 (5 bases). Trimming took off 4 bases at V and 4 bases at J, with 16 bases between the two ends. This CDR3 is 16 amino acids long. Germline V gene lookup returns CDR1 LNHDA and CDR2 SQIVND (reference sequence).

The chain carries TRBV12-5 and TRBJ2-5, with 10 positions matching TRBD1. There are 14 residues in the CDR3. With 5 bases clipped from V and 3 bases from J, the junction kept 3 bases outside the gene matches. The V gene's germline CDR1 is LGHNT and CDR2 FRNRAP. DNA of the CDR3: TGTGCTAGTGGTACCGGGACAGGGGAAGAGACCCAGTACTTC. Translation: CASGTGTGEETQYF. Full variable domain (rest looked up from reference TRBV12-5 and TRBJ2-5): DARVTQTPRHKVTEMGQEVTMRCQPILGHNTVFWYRQTMMQGLELLAYFRNRAPLDDSGMPKDRFSAEMPDATLATLKIQPSEPRDSAVYFCASGTGTGEETQYFGPGTRLLVL.

V gene TRBV3-1 (or the pseudogene TRBV3-2) combines with J gene TRBJ1-5, with no clear D. CDR3 length: 14 residues. With 6 bases removed from V and 0 bases from J, the gap between germline ends came to 9 bases. Germline assignment: CDR1 LGHDT and CDR2 YNNKEL (reference sequence). The CDR3 spells CASRQSYSNQPQHF. CDR3 sequence (DNA): TGTGCCAGCAGGCAGTCATATAGCAATCAGCCCCAGCATTTT.

The V call is TRBV15, the J call TRBJ2-4, with 15 nucleotides matching TRBD2. Trimming took 1 base from V and 8 from J; bases not matched to a gene: 12. Germline V CDR1 and CDR2: LNHNV, YYDKDF (reference sequence). The CDR3 spans 19 residues. CDR3 protein: CATSRAIRTSGGAWDIQYF. CDR3 nucleotide sequence: TGTGCCACCAGCAGAGCGATACGGACTAGCGGGGGGGCCTGGGACATTCAGTACTTC.

This chain connects TRBV28 to TRBJ1-5; perhaps TRBD1 as D (6 bases). The CDR3 consists of 15 residues. V shed 6 bases and J shed 6 bases, with 18 bases lying between them. In germline, CDR1 is MDHEN, CDR2 SYDVKM. CDR3 sequence (DNA): TGTGCCAGCAGACACAACCCTCACAGGGCTCAGCCCCAGCATTTT. It yields the protein CASRHNPHRAQPQHF.

This chain links TRBV30 with TRBJ1-1; D is possibly TRBD1 (6 bases). Trimming left V 2 bases short and J 6 bases short, with 13 bases between. Germline V gives CDR1 GTSNPN, CDR2 SVGIG (reference sequence). The length of the CDR3 is 13 residues. CDR3 amino acids: CAWSQGLTAEAFF. In nucleotides, the CDR3 is TGTGCCTGGAGTCAGGGGTTGACCGCTGAAGCTTTCTTT.

The rearrangement uses TRBV19 and TRBJ2-3, with 9 bases fitting TRBD2. The germline V gene encodes CDR1 LNHDA and CDR2 SQIVND (reference sequence). V shed 9 bases, J shed 0 bases, and the junction held 10 bases outside the gene matches. The CDR3 spans 16 residues. The CDR3 DNA reads TGTGCCAGCTCCGGGGGGCTAGCGGGGAGCACAGATACGCAGTATTTT. Translation gives CASSGGLAGSTDTQYF.

This clone was seen only once. This chain connects TRBV15 to TRBJ2-5; 7 positions match TRBD1. V dropped 0 bases and J dropped 5; count of bases not matched to a gene: 9. The CDR3 contains 16 residues. CDR1 and CDR2 from the germline V gene are LNHNV and YYDKDF (reference sequence). The CDR3 DNA sequence: TGTGCCACCAGCAGAGATGTCCCGACAGGGCGGGAGACCCAGTACTTC. It yields the protein CATSRDVPTGRETQYF.

The chain recombines TRBV29-1 with TRBJ1-4, with 10 bases lining up with TRBD1. Germline V gives CDR1 SQVTM, CDR2 ANQGSEA. Germline trimming cut 3 bases from V and 6 bases from J; bases unmatched to any gene: 1. This CDR3 contains 13 residues. As DNA, the CDR3 is TGCAGCGTTGATGGGACAGGGGATGAAAAACTGTTTTTT. This codes for CSVDGTGDEKLFF.

This clone was counted only a few times. V is TRBV6-1 and J is TRBJ1-4; TRBD1 matches 7 bases. The germline V gene has CDR1 MNHNS and CDR2 SASEGT. The CDR3 has 14 amino acids. Trimming removed 3 bases from V and 4 bases from J; junction bases left unmatched: 2. Written as DNA, the CDR3 is TGTGCCAGCAGTGAGGGACAGAGTAATGAAAAACTGTTTTTT. It encodes CASSEGQSNEKLFF.

This clone occurred a few times. The chain uses TRBV28 and TRBJ1-4; tentative D call: TRBD1 (5 bases). V was shortened by 1 base and J by 6 bases, with 12 bases between the two germline ends. Germline values: CDR1 MDHEN, CDR2 SYDVKM. The CDR3 runs 15 residues. CDR3 sequence reads: CASSLSGTSDEKLFF. CDR3 in DNA: TGTGCCAGCAGTTTATCTGGGACTTCGGATGAAAAACTGTTTTTT.